This T cell receptor (beta chain) came from a study of OX40 agonist ivuxolimab in advanced cancers. Study context: With a range of 23 to 79, age averaged roughly 60 years, and around 80% were male. Anti-PD-1, anti-PD-L1 or anti-CTLA-4 therapy given earlier was allowed, and about 38% had some.

The timepoints at which blood was sampled were baseline, cycle 4 day 1, and cycle 7 day 1. The CDR3 consists of 16 residues. Germline V gene data show CDR1 as SGHNT and CDR2 as YYREEE (reference sequence). V lost 0 bases to trimming and J lost 4 bases; unmatched junction nucleotides: 6. Assay: immunoSEQ multiplex PCR; the TCRdb copy retains only in-frame clones and omits some. The table records about 83,000 clones, roughly 80% of them present only once. Sample: CD4+ or CD8+ T cells sorted from blood, taken in a trial of the OX40 agonist ivuxolimab. This chain connects TRBV5-4 to TRBJ2-2; 7 bases are shared with TRBD2. The clonotype comes from an adult with an advanced solid tumor such as melanoma, head and neck, liver or kidney cancer. CDR3 coding DNA: TGTGCCAGCAGCTTGGTGGGAGGGAGGGTCACCGGGGAGCTGTTTTTT. Its translation: CASSLVGGRVTGELFF.